The TCR beta chain described here comes from a study of cytomegalovirus exposure and HLA in healthy donors listed by TCRdb under 2017. About the study as a whole: An earlier analysis of approximately 550 of the donors reported 276 Gb of sequence data and some 120 million unique TCR beta sequences from 150 million to 200 million T cells. An early release covering about 600 HLA-typed donors comprised about 320 gigabases of sequencing data and about 90 million unique TCR sequences. The genetic ancestry cluster associated with self-reported Caucasian donors included over 65% of the approximately 410 genotyped donors. The study was designed to test whether signatures of past pathogen exposure could be identified by cataloging public T cell receptors. The study used immunosequencing to profile the T cell repertoires of under 700 subjects and linked those repertoires to cytomegalovirus serostatus. A separate validation cohort of more than 100 different subjects was used in addition to the roughly 670-subject first cohort. The study combined high-throughput TCR immunosequencing, statistical association of individual TCRs with disease status, and machine learning to predict cytomegalovirus infection status. A later analysis re-analyzed previously published TCR beta repertoires from 666 donors and added high-resolution HLA genotyping to study TCR occurrence patterns. Rather than drawing on any new phenotypic data, the later analysis identified candidate immune exposures from TCR beta sequences and the way those sequences occurred across donors. An earlier analysis of about 620 of the donors applied high-throughput TCR beta sequencing to assess whether each TCR beta V gene segment acted as functional or pseudogenic. Donor age, sex, ethnicity and CMV serostatus were compiled together with the repertoire data. Genome-wide SNP genotypes for about 55% of the 666 donors were used in a later genetic analysis, which treated that subset as a discovery cohort. Every repertoire in the discovery cohort had been generated on one and the same sequencing platform. HLA typing covered class I and class II loci at four-digit resolution. The number of typed donors differed by locus: roughly 620-630 for A, B, C, DRB1 and DQB1; approximately 520 for DQA1; 606 for DPA1; and around 490 for DPB1. Because of strong linkage in the cohort, four to six DR-DQ haplotypes were treated as single units for association and clustering. On average, around 240,000 unique TCR beta nucleotide sequences were sequenced per donor among several hundred genotyped donors of the cohort, with roughly 19% of those sequences being non-productive.

The receptor library was made with the immunoSEQ multiplex PCR assay. A mixture of 60 forward primers for TCR Vbeta segments and 13 reverse primers for TCR Jbeta segments was used in the multiplex PCR. Amplification of the CDR3 region of rearranged TCR beta genes was performed with a multiplex PCR assay on genomic DNA. The Illumina HiSeq System was used to sequence the amplified TCR beta libraries as 87-base-pair reads. Per the original workflow: In a later analysis, about 80 million unique TCR beta chains were counted across the 650 to 750 repertoires, and approximately 9.9 million of these chains were shared by at least two donors. To remove PCR and sequencing errors, raw reads were error-corrected and collapsed into unique sequences using a nearest-neighbor algorithm that merged closely related sequences. Alignment of CDR3 sequences to IMGT reference sequences was used to assign V, D and J gene segments. For a sequence to be retained, at least a six-nucleotide match to both a V gene segment and a J gene segment was required. A rearrangement was called productive if the CDR3 had no stop codons and remained in frame with V and J, and every other rearrangement was called non-productive. CDR3 was defined by IMGT convention, running from the second conserved V-encoded cysteine to the conserved J-encoded phenylalanine. The earlier analysis of about 500 of the donors excluded sequences that lacked an unambiguous match to a single V gene segment. An earlier analysis of roughly 590 of the donors called V segments functional above 56.7% productive rearrangements and segregating when the between-donor standard deviation exceeded 5%. A statistical classification framework was built for diagnosing cytomegalovirus status from the catalog of TCR beta chain sequences. In a later analysis, TCR nucleotide sequences were compared against IMGT/GENE-DB human TR gene sequences so that V and J genes could be assigned. In a later analysis, CDR3 sequences and most-parsimonious VDJ recombination scenarios were assigned using the TCRdist pipeline. In a later analysis, each TCR beta chain was defined by its CDR3 amino acid sequence together with its V-gene family, and reads without a unique V-gene family were excluded. In a later analysis, 500 to 700 highly shared, low-generation-probability nucleotide sequences were removed to address suspected cross-contamination and a sequencing artifact. A later analysis calculated a clonal expansion index for each public chain from normalized within-repertoire ranks of inferred template counts. Generation probabilities in a later analysis came from a VDJ recombination model fitted to out-of-frame rearrangements, and those results were checked against IGoR. A later analysis scored TCR-TCR, TCR-HLA and TCR-CMV co-occurrence with hypergeometric tests, applying a repertoire-size bias correction to TCR pairs. To estimate false discovery rates, a later analysis permuted the HLA or CMV assignments 20 times. In a later analysis, co-occurring TCRs were grouped using DBSCAN, and TCRdist sequence similarity was added for clustering within HLA-allele-positive subsets. For co-occurrence clustering, repertoires with fewer than 30,000 or more than 120,000 public chains were excluded, along with several repertoires with anomalous nucleotide sharing. TCRdb retrieved this table from immuneACCESS and kept in-frame rearrangements only. Not all clones are present; in checked studies, unresolved V genes account for under half, and no reason is known for the remainder. V, J and clone size reflect that table, while D and trimming were determined from the DNA. This sample lists some 150,000 clones; more than 70% were detected once. Of the sample, about 3% is held by the ten largest clones.

The germline V gene (reference sequence) sets CDR1 to SEHNR and CDR2 to FQNEAQ. Ends trimmed: V by 2 bases, J by 2 bases; bases unmatched to a gene: 8. The CDR3 holds 19 amino acids from the cysteine to the phenylalanine. The sequence is cut down to CDR3 DNA, 57 bases in frame from base 1. Summary of the overall study and its limitations: HLA typing was unavailable for some donors at each locus, so association tests used only the typed subset. In a later analysis, most CMV-associated TCR beta chains were found to appear HLA-restricted, with HLA associations seemingly driven largely by CMV exposure. A later analysis found that HLA-associated TCR beta chains were more clonally expanded and had lower generation probabilities than equally common non-associated chains. The classifier was reported to diagnose cytomegalovirus status with high specificity and sensitivity in both the original and validation cohorts. Assigning TCR associations to individual alleles was difficult when HLA alleles, especially DR and DQ, strongly co-occurred. Compared with the 666-donor mean, donors in an Asian-associated ancestry cluster had fewer N-insertions in productive TCRs, according to a later genetic analysis. Some IMGT-functional V segments, including TRBV6-2 and TRBV6-3, could not be told apart with the 87-base-pair reads, so those segments were excluded. Linkage disequilibrium might explain the correlated functional status among segregating V segments, but an unknown experimental factor could not be ruled out. The study gave a list of 150 to 200 TCR beta chains associated with cytomegalovirus. In a later analysis, TCR association rates were found to vary across HLA loci, with the most associated TCRs seen for DRB1 alleles and the fewest for HLA-C alleles. A few of the identified cytomegalovirus-associated TCR beta chains were confirmed in vitro to be specific for cytomegalovirus antigens. In an earlier analysis of roughly 560 of the donors, most TCR beta V segments were observed in productive rearrangements about 90% or about 30% of the time, broadly matching IMGT annotations. A further reported finding was that TCR beta sequences accurately predicted the HLA-A and HLA-B alleles for most subjects in the first cohort. The only immune exposure information available for the cohort was CMV serostatus. According to a later analysis, parvovirus B19, influenza, CMV and Epstein-Barr virus appeared linked to several top co-occurrence clusters. Specific HLA alleles were associated with over 15,000 TCR beta sequences at a false discovery rate of 0.05 in a later analysis. V-gene and J-gene trimming of TCR beta chains was associated with a missense DCLRE1C variant in a later genetic analysis, and the association was replicated in an independent cohort. The authors suggested that the approach could potentially be extended to other disease states and immunological phenotypes. A cluster of highly shared sequence variants was judged likely to be a technical artifact of the sequencing pipeline. Across donors, most TCR sequences were observed very rarely, whereas some public TCRs were present in many individuals. Presence/absence analyses assumed roughly uniform sequencing depth across donors, an assumption that may not hold. Because counts were too low, seventeen rarely observed V segments, including chromosome 9 orphons, were left out of the earlier analysis of about 620 of the donors. This cohort had only TCR beta chains sequenced, and the lack of alpha or paired-chain data limited which features could be detected.

A remark on this clone: It has no known antigen specificity. One base away there is no much larger clone; base qualities are not given.

The cohort comprised 670 or so healthy bone marrow donors. At the time of sampling, every cohort member was nominally healthy, though immune exposures that went unrecorded were likely present. The donor tested CMV seronegative, placing the donor among the 352 seronegative members of the cohort. Each donor provided a peripheral blood sample, and peripheral blood mononuclear cells were used for TCR beta sequencing. The Qiagen DNeasy Blood Extraction Kit was used to extract genomic DNA from the blood cell samples. This chain is built from TRBV7-9 and TRBJ2-6; a stretch of 11 junction bases matches TRBD2. The sequencing input was PBMCs. The source is a man aged 40-49 years in good health and CMV-seronegative. The CDR3 protein is CASSLTSGGHETGANVLTF. DNA sequence: TGTGCCAGCAGCTTAACTAGCGGGGGCCACGAAACTGGGGCCAACGTCCTGACTTTC.